This TCR beta chain originates from a study of CD4 and CD8 cells across lung adenocarcinoma regions. Germline V gene sequence: CDR1 MNHNS, CDR2 SASEGT. V was shortened by 3 bases and J by 4 bases, with 12 bases between the two germline ends. The CDR3 spans 14 residues. The patients had localized lung adenocarcinoma, a non-small cell subtype. Each CDR3 protein is one row after TCRdb ran MiXCR on the PCR reads. The repertoire holds 3,000 to 4,000 distinct CDR3 sequences, 65% seen once, with more than 15% in the top ten. The clonotype was recovered from a female donor with lung adenocarcinoma. The CD4 and CD8 labels of this study may be unreliable. Material for sequencing was CD8+ T cells from the margin of a lung tumor. The chain carries TRBV6-1 and TRBJ1-1; D remains ambiguous. CDR3 protein: CASSETHEGTEAFF. CDR3 DNA: TGTGCCAGCAGTGAGACCCACGAGGGCACTGAAGCTTTCTTT.